This TCR beta chain was identified in a study of shared clonotypes between healthy human individuals. Overall study context: Per donor, three plates held CD4 naive cells, three held CD4 memory, two held CD8 naive and one held CD8 memory.

There are 12 residues in the CDR3. The V end lost 2 bases, the J end lost 7 bases, and 7 bases lay between the germline ends. Looked up from germline, CDR1 is SGHNT and CDR2 is YYREEE (reference sequence). Worth noting for this clone: Its antigen is undetermined.

CD4+ cells were split into CD45RA+ naive and CD45RA-negative memory subsets. The assay was immunoSEQ multiplex PCR, and TCRdb's table has in-frame clones only and misses some. The sample lists about a million clones; 75% were seen once. Study conclusions and caveats: Estimated richness was generally greater in naive than memory subsets. Incomplete sequencing of sorted subsets was indicated by rarefaction despite large depth.

This TCR came from a man younger than 30 in good health. Specimen: memory CD4+ T cells sorted from blood. Subset in this sample: CD45RA-negative fraction. The chain couples TRBV5-4 to TRBJ1-5, with D perhaps matching TRBD1 (6 bases). CDR3 DNA: TGTGCCAGCAGCTTCCAGGGGCAGCCCCAGCATTTT. Its translation: CASSFQGQPQHF.